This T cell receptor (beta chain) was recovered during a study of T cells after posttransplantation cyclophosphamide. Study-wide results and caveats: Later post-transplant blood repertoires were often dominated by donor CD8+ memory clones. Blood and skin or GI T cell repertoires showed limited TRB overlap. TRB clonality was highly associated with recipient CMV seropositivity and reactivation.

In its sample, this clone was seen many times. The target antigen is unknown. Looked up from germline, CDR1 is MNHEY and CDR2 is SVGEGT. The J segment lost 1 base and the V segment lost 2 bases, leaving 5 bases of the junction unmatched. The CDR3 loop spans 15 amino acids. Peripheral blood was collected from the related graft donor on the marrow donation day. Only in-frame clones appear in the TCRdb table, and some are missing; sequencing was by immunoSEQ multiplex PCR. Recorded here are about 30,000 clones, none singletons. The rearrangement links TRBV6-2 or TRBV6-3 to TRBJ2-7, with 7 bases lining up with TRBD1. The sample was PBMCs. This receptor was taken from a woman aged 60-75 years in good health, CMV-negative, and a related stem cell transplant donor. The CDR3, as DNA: TGTGCCAGCAGTTACGCTAGGACAGGTTCCTACGAGCAGTACTTC. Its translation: CASSYARTGSYEQYF.